This T cell receptor beta chain comes out of a study of blood T cell repertoires in COVID-19. Looked up from germline, CDR1 is SGHDT and CDR2 is YYEEEE. The CDR3 totals 16 residues. Trimming cost V 5 bases and J 3 bases, with 18 bases left between them. Assay used: immunoSEQ multiplex PCR; TCRdb lists only in-frame clones, some missing. Of about 140,000 clones listed, roughly 84% are singletons. This sequence was found in a man aged 25 to 40 with COVID-19, enrolled during active disease. This rearrangement joins TRBV5-6 to TRBJ1-5; maybe TRBD1 (5 bases). Sequencing was performed on peripheral blood. The CDR3 region is CASRTSTASTNQPQHF. The DNA of the CDR3 is TGTGCCAGCAGAACCTCGACAGCGTCTACCAATCAGCCCCAGCATTTT. Variable domain in full (rest from reference TRBV5-6 and TRBJ1-5): DAGVTQSPTHLIKTRGQQVTLRCSPKSGHDTVSWYQQALGQGPQFIFQYYEEEERQRGNFPDRFSGHQFPNYSSELNVNALLLGDSALYLCASRTSTASTNQPQHFGDGTRLSIL.